The clone carrying this TCR beta chain has only one observation. Its matching antigen is unknown. The record originates from a study of T cell responses to AZD1222 COVID-19 vaccine. Study summary: Second-dose groups at about 4 or about 12 weeks were pooled. Overall study results and limits: Increased Spike-specific TCR breadth and depth were observed after two AZD1222 doses. Clonal diversity may have been underestimated, and the donors were mostly white British, with more females than males.

V was shortened by 0 bases and J by 4 bases, with 6 bases between the two germline ends. The CDR3 totals 13 residues. Germline-derived CDR1 and CDR2 are MNHEY and SVGEGT. Measured with immunoSEQ multiplex PCR; TCRdb has only the in-frame clones, and not every one. The sample lists under 150,000 clones, roughly 88% seen once, with around a tenth in the top ten. The sequenced sample was peripheral blood, obtained on day 0 of AZD1222 vaccination. The source of this sequence is an adult in good health. This chain uses TRBV6-2 or TRBV6-3 with TRBJ1-1; no clear D. The CDR3 DNA sequence: TGTGCCAGCAGTTACTCCCCTGGCACTGAAGCTTTCTTT. Protein sequence: CASSYSPGTEAFF.